This T cell receptor (beta chain) was recovered during a study of shared clonotypes between healthy human individuals. The germline V gene has CDR1 LGHNA and CDR2 YSLEER. The ends were cut back, 1 base at V and 1 base at J, with 7 bases in the middle. This CDR3 comprises 15 residues. An assay was performed, and its level was deep. The table came from immunoSEQ multiplex PCR; TCRdb's copy has only in-frame clones and leaves some out. The data show 2 million to 2.5 million clones, 80% to 95% seen once. About this clone: Its specificity is unknown.

The study's findings and limits: Blood was the sole source, and tissue repertoires probably differ. Shared clonotypes: approximately 5% naive CD4, under 4% naive CD8, less than 2.5% memory CD4, 0.4% memory CD8. How much donors shared clonotypes was expected to be affected by sequencing depth.

The rearrangement uses TRBV4-3 and TRBJ1-4; possible D gene TRBD1, 5 bases. The TCR sequence derives from a man aged 18 to 29 in good health. Some clones in this sample may be carry-over from other donors' samples. Sequenced: naive CD4+ T cells from PBMCs. Subset: CD45RA+ positively selected. This CDR3 is CASSQGRGTNEKLFF. CDR3 bases: TGCGCCAGCAGCCAAGGGAGGGGAACTAATGAAAAACTGTTTTTT.